This record looks at one T cell receptor beta chain sequence and its context. The antigen is undetermined. The data belong to a study of chemoradiotherapy in HPV16-positive cancers. Points from the study as a whole: Better recurrence-free survival went with HPV-responsive T-cell expansion in HPV16-positive patients. The functional HPV-specific definition rests on just two HPV16-positive patients. Non-HPV-specific T cells did not expand in tumors during treatment, whereas candidate HPV-specific clones and E7-related motifs did.

Some clones are missing from TCRdb's copy, which holds only in-frame ones; the method was immunoSEQ multiplex PCR. This table has approximately 32,000 clones, about 80% appearing once. Germline-derived CDR1 and CDR2 are ENHRY and SYGVKD. V gave up 4 bases and J gave up 0 bases; unmatched junction bases: 4. This CDR3 has 16 amino acids. This rearrangement joins TRBV10-3 to TRBJ1-5; 9 bases agree with TRBD1. Here the sequenced sample was blood, taken from a patient who underwent chemoradiotherapy. This TCR derives from a human donor with HPV-associated anogenital cancer. CDR3 residues: CAISGTGGISNQPQHF. The CDR3 region has the DNA TGTGCCATCAGTGGTACAGGGGGCATTAGCAATCAGCCCCAGCATTTT.